One T cell receptor (beta chain) is described in this entry. Its antigen is unidentified. This specimen belongs to a study of cytomegalovirus exposure and HLA in healthy donors. Study-level points and caveats: It was only CMV serostatus that was available as immune exposure information. In a later analysis, common viral pathogens appeared linked to several of the most significant clusters. Earlier analysis looked at TCR beta V segments, and most were productive about 87% or about 30% of the time.

Germline CDR1 is SNHLY and CDR2 is FYNNEI. CDR3 size: 14 residues. PCR was performed using 60 Vbeta and 13 Jbeta primers. Per the study methods: Roughly 10 million shared chains were among tens of millions of unique TCR beta chains counted in a later analysis. Sequencing was performed with immunoSEQ multiplex PCR; in TCRdb, only in-frame clones are kept and a portion is missing. That table supplies the V and J calls and clone size; D and trimming were determined from the DNA. The sample contains some 160,000 clones, 65% to 85% of which appear only once. This TCR was recovered from a male donor in good health and CMV-seronegative. The sample was PBMCs. The chain carries TRBV2 and TRBJ2-6, with D maybe TRBD1 (6 bases). CDR3 bases: TGTGCAGACAAAGGGGGATCTGGGGCCAACGTCCTGACTTTC. Its translation: CADKGGSGANVLTF.